The 3 T cell receptor beta chains below were found in one sample sequenced in a study of T-cell memory formation after mild COVID-19. One entry per CDR3 protein, called by TCRdb with MiXCR from the 5' RACE reads. This table holds 92,000 or so distinct CDR3 sequences, around 13% found once. The sequenced sample was PBMCs or a T cell subset sorted from them (not recorded which). The source is an adult woman who had mild COVID-19 (a few samples of this study predate the infection). Cell type and time point are not known.

The chain has TRBV6-6 and TRBJ1-1; D possibly corresponds to TRBD1 (5 bases). Germline values: CDR1 MNHNY, CDR2 SVGAGI (reference sequence). V was shortened by 2 bases and J by 1 base, with 8 bases between the two germline ends. This CDR3 has 14 amino acids. CDR3 sequence: CASSYGGANTEAFF. In nucleotides, the CDR3 is TGTGCCAGCAGTTACGGAGGGGCGAACACTGAAGCTTTCTTT.

This rearrangement joins TRBV3-1 to TRBJ1-1; D possibly corresponds to TRBD1 (5 bases). This CDR3 contains 15 residues. Trimming took off 1 base at V and 5 bases at J, with 14 bases between the two ends. CDR1 and CDR2 (germline): LGHDT, YNNKEL (reference sequence). The CDR3 protein is CASSQVPREQTEAFF. CDR3 bases: TGTGCCAGCAGCCAAGTACCCAGGGAGCAAACTGAAGCTTTCTTT.

This sequence joins TRBV7-6 and TRBJ2-1; D is possibly TRBD2 (5 bases). Germline CDR1 reads SGHVS; CDR2 reads FNYEAQ. The CDR3 covers 15 residues. Trimming pared 2 bases from V and 1 base from J, leaving 9 bases between. The CDR3 DNA reads as TGTGCCAGCAGCTTACTCCGGGATTCCTACAATGAGCAGTTCTTC. This sequence encodes CASSLLRDSYNEQFF.